The entry below describes one T cell receptor beta chain. These data come from a study of early T cells in non-severe SARS-CoV-2 infection. CDR1 is MNHEY and CDR2 is SMNVEV in the germline V gene (reference sequence). Trimming pared 3 bases from V and 0 bases from J, leaving 11 bases between. This CDR3 has 15 residues. The TCR library protocol was used to attach unique molecular identifiers. These identifiers were attached to individual cDNA molecules. TCRdb reprocessed the 5' RACE reads with MiXCR, giving one entry per CDR3 protein. The sample has about 100,000 distinct CDR3 sequences, around 13% seen once.

The genes are TRBV27 and TRBJ1-1; D unresolved. The TCR comes from an adult who was a healthcare worker with PCR-confirmed SARS-CoV-2 infection or an uninfected control (not recorded which). Sequencing was carried out using whole blood. CDR3 DNA: TGTGCCAGCAGTTTTGGCGGGGTCATGAACACTGAAGCTTTCTTT. Its protein is CASSFGGVMNTEAFF.